Each of the 20 T cell receptor beta chains below was sequenced from the same sample in a study of post-analysis software for immune sequencing data. General observations from the study: Elevated frequency relative to controls characterized several TRBV segments in patients, TRBV5-6, TRBV5-1 and TRBV20-1 among them.

TCR beta cDNA libraries had unique molecular identifiers. TCRdb itself ran the PCR reads through MiXCR, one entry per CDR3 protein. The data contain 350,000 to 450,000 distinct CDR3 sequences, about 40% of them singletons. For these receptors, no antigen is known. Material for sequencing was blood. These receptors were obtained from a girl aged 2 to 9 with multiple sclerosis.

V gene TRBV20-1 combines with J gene TRBJ2-4; 9 bases align to TRBD2. The J call may not be correct, given that the DNA end is closer to TRBJ2-7. Looked up from germline, CDR1 is DFQATT and CDR2 is SNEGSKA (reference sequence). The CDR3 is 14 amino acids. The CDR3 loop is CSGRTSGSTYEQYF. The CDR3 coding sequence is TGCAGTGGTCGAACTAGCGGGTCGACCTACGAGCAGTACTTC.

V usage is TRBV6-5 and J usage is TRBJ1-1; 9 bases align to TRBD1. V lost 4 bases, J lost 5 bases, and 5 bases stayed unmatched. This CDR3 comprises 14 residues. CDR1 is MNHEY, CDR2 SVGAGI, per germline. CDR3 bases: TGTGCCAGCAGTTTTGACAGGGGGGAGACTGAAGCTTTCTTT. It specifies CASSFDRGETEAFF.

The chain is built from TRBV9 and TRBJ2-7; perhaps TRBD2 as D (6 bases). Between the trimmed V and J ends, which lost 0 bases and 2 bases, there was a span of 12 bases. This CDR3 spans 15 amino acids. Germline V gene lookup returns CDR1 SGDLS and CDR2 YYNGEE. The CDR3: CASSVGGGATYEQYF. The CDR3 bases are TGTGCCAGCAGCGTAGGTGGCGGGGCTACCTACGAGCAGTACTTC.

In regard to this clonotype: An end of the junction differs from the germline gene, which may be a read error. The chain couples TRBV5-1 to TRBJ2-1, with D perhaps matching TRBD1 (6 bases). Germline CDR1 SGHRS, CDR2 YFSETQ. This CDR3 has 18 amino acids. The CDR3 bases are TGCGCCGGCAGCCCATCGACAGGCCCCCACGACTTGGACAATGAGCAGTTCTTC. It is translated as CAGSPSTGPHDLDNEQFF.

This clonotype was picked up a small number of times. The rearrangement joins TRBV9 to TRBJ2-3; tentatively, D is TRBD2 (5 bases). Trimming removed 0 bases from V and 2 bases from J, with 10 bases in between. Germline CDR1 is SGDLS and CDR2 is YYNGEE. The CDR3 runs 15 residues. CDR3 DNA sequence: TGTGCCAGCAGCGTAGAGGGCGACTACACAGATACGCAGTATTTT. Amino acid sequence: CASSVEGDYTDTQYF.

J is TRBJ1-6 and V is TRBV4-3; D unclear. V shed 0 bases and J shed 13 bases, with 13 bases lying between them. Germline CDR1 and CDR2: LGHNA and YSLEER. The CDR3 sequence is 14 residues long. CDR3 amino acids: CASSQDRNRGPLHF. The CDR3 DNA reads TGCGCCAGCAGCCAAGATCGGAACCGAGGGCCCCTCCACTTT.

The chain combines TRBV27 with TRBJ1-2; TRBD1 agrees at 7 bases. Germline lookup yields CDR1 MNHEY and CDR2 SMNVEV (reference sequence). The CDR3 is 13 residues long. V shed 6 bases, J shed 6 bases, and the junction held 7 bases outside the gene matches. Here the CDR3 reads CASRVDRVDGYTF. CDR3 in DNA: TGTGCCAGCAGAGTAGACAGGGTTGATGGCTACACCTTC.

This chain connects TRBV29-1 to TRBJ1-1, with D maybe TRBD1 (5 bases). CDR3 length: 13 residues. The V gene's germline CDR1 is SQVTM and CDR2 ANQGSEA. The V and J ends lost 3 bases and 5 bases respectively, with 13 bases between them. This CDR3 reads CSVESLGGTEAFF. The CDR3 region has the DNA TGCAGCGTTGAGAGTCTGGGGGGGACTGAAGCTTTCTTT. Variable domain in full (rest from reference TRBV29-1 and TRBJ1-1): SAVISQKPSRDICQRGTSLTIQCQVDSQVTMMFWYRQQPGQSLTLIATANQGSEATYESGFVIDKFPISRPNLTFSTLTVSNMSPEDSSIYLCSVESLGGTEAFFGQGTRLTVV.

CDR3 nucleotide sequence: TGTGCCAGCAGCCCGGACAGGGGCTTGCAGGCTGGGGCCAACGTCCTGACTTTC. Translating it yields CASSPDRGLQAGANVLTF. This sequence joins TRBV11-2 and TRBJ2-6; 9 bases match TRBD1. Germline trimming cut 5 bases from V and 2 bases from J; bases unmatched to any gene: 10. CDR1 and CDR2 from the germline V gene are SGHAT and FQNNGV. The CDR3 runs 18 residues.

The CDR3 nucleotides read TGTGCCAGCAGTTACTCGAGGTATAGCGGATACGAGCAGTACTTC. Its translation: CASSYSRYSGYEQYF. J is TRBJ2-5 and V is TRBV6-2 or TRBV6-3; possibly TRBD2 for D (6 bases). The DNA end is a closer match to TRBJ2-7, so the J assignment may be wrong. The CDR3 runs to 15 residues. Looked up from germline, CDR1 is MNHEY and CDR2 is SVGEGT.

The J gene is TRBJ1-2, the V gene TRBV29-1; D remains ambiguous. V lost 0 bases to trimming and J lost 3 bases, with 17 bases between them. CDR3 size: 16 residues. CDR1 is SQVTM, CDR2 ANQGSEA, per germline. The CDR3: CSVEDKLDTFYYGYTF. CDR3 nucleotide sequence: TGCAGCGTTGAAGATAAGTTGGATACCTTTTACTATGGCTACACCTTC.

The chain uses TRBV7-9 and TRBJ2-4; D perhaps matches TRBD1 (6 bases). The J call may be mistaken, given a closer DNA end match to TRBJ2-7. Germline loops: CDR1 SEHNR, CDR2 FQNEAQ (reference sequence). The CDR3 is 14 residues long. The CDR3 loop is CASSSTGFSLEQYF. In DNA, the CDR3 is TGTGCCAGCAGCTCTACAGGGTTTTCACTCGAGCAGTACTTC.

The chain couples TRBV29-1 to TRBJ2-5, with 7 bases lining up with TRBD2. The end of the DNA aligns better with TRBJ2-7, so the J call may be wrong. The CDR3 covers 12 residues. Germline assignment: CDR1 SQVTM and CDR2 ANQGSEA. The CDR3 coding sequence is TGCAGCGTTGGGGACGGCGGGGGCGAGCAGTACTTC. It specifies CSVGDGGGEQYF.

This clonotype was counted a few times. V gene TRBV12-3 or TRBV12-4 combines with J gene TRBJ1-5; weak D call: TRBD1 (6 bases). The CDR3 is made up of 16 amino acids. V gave up 4 bases and J gave up 1 base, with 14 bases separating them. The CDR3 bases are TGTGCCAGCAGTTCCCGACAGGTTAGGAGCAATCAGCCCCAGCATTTT. Amino acids: CASSSRQVRSNQPQHF.

This chain joins TRBV9 and TRBJ2-3, with D unclear. V was cut by 4 bases and J by 6 bases, with 12 bases left in between. This CDR3 spans 13 amino acids. Germline V CDR1 and CDR2: SGDLS, YYNGEE. The DNA for the CDR3 is TGTGCCAGCAGCTCCCGGCCAACTGATACGCAGTATTTT. This codes for CASSSRPTDTQYF.

This clonotype was seen a handful of times. The chain employs TRBV6-5 and TRBJ2-7; 10 bases agree with TRBD2. The CDR3 extends over 13 amino acids. The V and J ends lost 9 bases and 2 bases, in that order; junction bases with no gene match: 4. Looked up from germline, CDR1 is MNHEY and CDR2 is SVGAGI. The DNA of the CDR3 is TGTGCCAGTAGGACTAGCGGAGCCTACGAGCAGTACTTC. Protein sequence: CASRTSGAYEQYF.

The chain has TRBV15 and TRBJ2-1; 9 nucleotides line up with TRBD2. The germline V gene has CDR1 LNHNV and CDR2 YYDKDF (reference sequence). V shed 0 bases, J shed 6 bases, and the junction held 3 bases outside the gene matches. The CDR3 consists of 15 residues. For the CDR3, the DNA is TGTGCCACCAGCAGAGAAGCGGGAGGCCCCAATGAGCAGTTCTTC. Protein: CATSREAGGPNEQFF. Together with reference TRBV15 and TRBJ2-1, the CDR3 gives the full variable domain: DAMVIQNPRYQVTQFGKPVTLSCSQTLNHNVMYWYQQKSSQAPKLLFHYYDKDFNNEADTPDNFQSRRPNTSFCFLDIRSPGLGDTAMYLCATSREAGGPNEQFFGPGTRLTVL.

This chain links TRBV20-1 with TRBJ2-7; 13 bases match TRBD2. The V segment lost 0 bases and the J segment 1 base; nucleotides outside the gene matches: 6. CDR1 and CDR2 (germline): DFQATT, SNEGSKA (reference sequence). CDR3 length equals 17 residues. The CDR3 region is CSARDPGLAGKSYEQYF. CDR3 coding DNA: TGCAGTGCTAGAGATCCGGGACTAGCGGGGAAATCCTACGAGCAGTACTTC.

The chain combines TRBV5-1 with TRBJ1-1; no definite D call. V was pared by 3 bases and J by 1 base, with 10 bases between. Germline CDR1 reads SGHRS; CDR2 reads YFSETQ. The CDR3 length is 14 residues. The CDR3 loop reads CASSSGTKNTEAFF. For the CDR3, the DNA is TGCGCCAGCAGCTCCGGAACCAAGAACACTGAAGCTTTCTTT.

The V call is TRBV6-5, the J call TRBJ1-1, with no clear D. Germline CDR1 is MNHEY and CDR2 is SVGAGI. Trimming shortened V by 2 bases and J by 2 bases, and 12 bases separated the two germline ends. CDR3 size: 15 residues. CDR3 sequence (DNA): TGTGCCAGCAGTTACAGGGAAAAGGTAAACACTGAAGCTTTCTTT. Its translation is CASSYREKVNTEAFF.